This TCR beta chain appears in the sequencing data of a study of blood T cell repertoires in COVID-19. Study in general: PBMCs, B-cell-depleted T cells, or T cells provided the cDNA or gDNA that made up the material.

Authors' analysis steps: Reference gene primer amplification gave estimated nucleated cell counts. Here immunoSEQ multiplex PCR was the method, and the copy in TCRdb shows in-frame clones only, minus some. The V and J calls and clone size come from that table; D and trimming were worked out from the DNA. The sample contains approximately 220,000 clones, less than 90% of which appear only once. This CDR3 has 14 amino acids. Germline V gene lookup returns CDR1 ENHRY and CDR2 SYGVKD. V trimming: 0 bases; J trimming: 3 bases; junction bases outside the gene matches: 0. The sequence was obtained from a woman aged 40 to 49 who had recovered from COVID-19. This rearrangement joins TRBV10-3 to TRBJ1-2; 8 bases agree with TRBD1. The sequencing input was PBMCs or T cells enriched from blood (not recorded which). DNA for the CDR3: TGTGCCATCAGTGAGTCGACAGGGGACTATGGCTACACCTTC. Amino acids: CAISESTGDYGYTF.